This T cell receptor beta chain is drawn from a study of OX40 agonist ivuxolimab in advanced cancers. For the wider study: Ivuxolimab, which targeted the costimulatory receptor OX40 (CD134), was an agonistic, fully human IgG2 monoclonal antibody. Intravenous ivuxolimab was administered to patients every 2 weeks at six dose levels: 0.01, 0.1, 0.3, 1.5, 3 and 10 mg/kg. Of the approximately 53 patients in dose escalation, some 20 had hepatocellular carcinoma, about 15 had melanoma, 9 had renal cell carcinoma and 9 had head and neck cancer. In the dose-escalation cohort, 65% to 85% of patients were male, and the mean age was roughly 60 years with a range of 23 to 79. Patients were allowed to have had prior anti-PD-1, anti-PD-L1 or anti-CTLA-4 therapy, and approximately 40% of the dose-escalation patients had been treated with checkpoint inhibitors. Partial responses were achieved by three dose-escalation patients, of whom one had hepatocellular carcinoma and two had cutaneous melanoma. Peripheral TCRbeta sequencing was intended to test whether TCR sequence diversity was altered and clonal T-cell expansion was caused by ivuxolimab. The paper covers the monotherapy dose-escalation part of the phase I ivuxolimab trial, which included N ≈ 57 patients.

Details on this clone: The antigen it binds to is not known. No per-base quality is available; no much larger clone lies one base away.

Patients with autoimmune disease history or receiving systemic immunosuppression were excluded from the trial. Peripheral blood for TCR sequencing was collected from all dose cohorts at baseline, on cycle 4 day 1, and on cycle 7 day 1. Samples were obtained from an open-label, multicenter, first-in-human phase I dose-escalation trial of ivuxolimab. Adults with locally advanced or metastatic head and neck squamous cell, hepatocellular, melanoma or renal cell carcinoma were enrolled in the trial. CD4+ and CD8+ T cells were sorted separately from peripheral blood before TCR sequencing. Genomic DNA was extracted from sorted cells for sequencing of the TCRbeta CDR3 region. The immunoSEQ Assay was used to sequence the TCRbeta CDR3 regions. TCRdb stores this immuneACCESS table with in-frame sequences only. Part of the clones is absent; in the studies checked, under half of the shortfall reflects unresolved V genes, and no reason is known for the rest. The sample yields some 86,000 clones; about nine tenths were counted once. Clones ranked in the top ten supply more than 5.5% of the sample.

Summary of the overall study and its limitations: Antigen specificity was not determined for the clonally expanded peripheral T cells. Low levels of normalized T-cell clonal expansion were also shown by some nonresponding patients. Partial responders in the 0.1-3.0 mg/kg groups had among the lowest normalized peripheral clonal expansion, especially among CD8+ T cells. Clonal expansion of both CD4+ and CD8+ blood T cells was observed from baseline to week 6 at doses 0.1 to 3.0 mg/kg. After ivuxolimab, more expanded clones were found on average in CD8+ T cells than in CD4+ T cells.

The CDR3 contains 15 residues, cysteine and phenylalanine counted. Of the read, only the CDR3 DNA is kept; its 45 bases are in frame from base 1. Cut back by 0 bases and 2 bases, the V and J ends lie 5 bases apart. The germline V gene encodes CDR1 SNHLY and CDR2 FYNNEI. This specimen consisted of CD4+ or CD8+ T cells sorted from blood, obtained in a trial of the OX40 agonist ivuxolimab. This sequence was found in an adult with an advanced solid tumor such as melanoma, head and neck, liver or kidney cancer. The chain is assembled from TRBV2 and TRBJ2-6; perhaps TRBD1 is the D gene, with 5 bases matching. CDR3 region: CASSEAGAGANVLTF. The bases are TGTGCCAGCAGTGAAGCAGGGGCTGGGGCCAACGTCCTGACTTTC.